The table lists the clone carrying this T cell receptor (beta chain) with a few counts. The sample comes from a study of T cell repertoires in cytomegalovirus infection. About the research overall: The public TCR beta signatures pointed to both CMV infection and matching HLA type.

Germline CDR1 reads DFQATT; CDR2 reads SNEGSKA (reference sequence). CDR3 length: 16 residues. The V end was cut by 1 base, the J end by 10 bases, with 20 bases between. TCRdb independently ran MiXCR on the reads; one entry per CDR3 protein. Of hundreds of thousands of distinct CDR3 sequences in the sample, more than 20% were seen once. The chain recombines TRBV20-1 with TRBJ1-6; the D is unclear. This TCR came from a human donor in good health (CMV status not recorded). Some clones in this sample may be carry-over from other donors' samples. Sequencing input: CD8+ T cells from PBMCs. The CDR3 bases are TGCAGTGCTAGAGTATTCCTCCTAGACATCGGATCACCCCTCCACTTT. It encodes CSARVFLLDIGSPLHF.